This passage covers 23 T cell receptor beta chains from one sample sequenced in a study of blood T cell repertoires in COVID-19. Data came from immunoSEQ multiplex PCR; TCRdb stores just in-frame clones and leaves some out. The sample comprises about 90,000 clones, approximately 75% of which are singletons, and less than 15% rests with the top ten. Specimen: peripheral blood. These receptors all come from a human donor in a cohort sampled during active COVID-19.

The genes are TRBV2 and TRBJ2-7; D is undetermined. The CDR3 sequence is 11 residues long. V lost 4 bases, J lost 8 bases, and 9 bases lay in between. The V gene's germline CDR1 is SNHLY and CDR2 FYNNEI. The CDR3, as DNA: TGTGCCAGCAGTGCCCCGACAAAGCAGTACTTC. This encodes CASSAPTKQYF.

The J gene is TRBJ2-6, the V gene TRBV5-4; no clear D. With 2 bases removed from V and 0 bases from J, the gap between germline ends came to 6 bases. Germline V gene sequence: CDR1 SGHNT, CDR2 YYREEE (reference sequence). There are 15 residues in the CDR3. CDR3 nucleotide sequence: TGTGCCAGCAGCTTCCCCGGCTCTGGGGCCAACGTCCTGACTTTC. Translated, it gives CASSFPGSGANVLTF.

This sequence joins TRBV27 and TRBJ1-2; 8 nucleotides agree with TRBD1. The CDR3 runs to 13 residues. J gave up 5 bases and V 6 bases, and 5 bases lay outside the gene matches. Germline-derived CDR1 and CDR2 are MNHEY and SMNVEV (reference sequence). CDR3 DNA sequence: TGTGCCAGCAGCAAAGACAGGGGATATGGCTACACCTTC. It encodes CASSKDRGYGYTF.

The rearrangement uses TRBV6-5 and TRBJ2-3; 12 bases match TRBD2. J lost 9 bases, V lost 8 bases, and 12 bases had no gene match. Germline assignment: CDR1 MNHEY and CDR2 SVGAGI. The CDR3 length is 15 residues. The CDR3 reads CASVRTSGTGNTQYF. In DNA, the CDR3 is TGTGCCAGCGTCCGGACTAGCGGGACCGGTAACACGCAGTATTTT.

For this clone: The sample carries other DNA sequences with the same CDR3. The rearrangement joins TRBV7-9 to TRBJ1-4; possibly TRBD1 for D (5 bases). CDR3 length equals 17 residues. The ends were cut back, 5 bases at V and 6 bases at J, with 22 bases in the middle. CDR1 is SEHNR and CDR2 is FQNEAQ in the germline V gene (reference sequence). The DNA of the CDR3 is TGTGCCAGCAGCCCCCCATACAGACAAACAGGAGATGAAAAACTGTTTTTT. Translating it yields CASSPPYRQTGDEKLFF.

This chain uses TRBV7-8 with TRBJ2-7, with 7 bases fitting TRBD1. CDR1 SGHVS and CDR2 FQNEAQ come from the germline V gene. The trim removed 5 bases at V and 3 bases at J, leaving 10 bases unmatched. CDR3 length: 15 residues. CDR3 protein: CASSPRQGTFYEQYF. The DNA for the CDR3 is TGTGCCAGCAGCCCCCGACAGGGTACGTTCTACGAGCAGTACTTC.

A few counts support this clone. The V and J genes are TRBV5-5 and TRBJ2-7; the D gene is possibly TRBD1 (6 bases). The germline V gene encodes CDR1 SGHKS and CDR2 YYEKEE (reference sequence). V dropped 2 bases and J dropped 1 base, with 10 bases sitting between them. The CDR3 has 14 residues. The CDR3 DNA reads TGTGCCAGCAGCTTAAACAGGGCTTCCTACGAGCAGTACTTC. Protein product: CASSLNRASYEQYF. Supplemented by reference TRBV5-5 and TRBJ2-7, the full variable domain reads DAGVTQSPTHLIKTRGQQVTLRCSPISGHKSVSWYQQVLGQGPQFIFQYYEKEERGRGNFPDRFSARQFPNYSSELNVNALLLGDSALYLCASSLNRASYEQYFGPGTRLTVT.

Only a few counts were recorded for this clone. The chain employs TRBV3-1 (or the pseudogene TRBV3-2) and TRBJ1-1, with D possibly TRBD1 on 5 matching bases. Deletions cut 3 bases from V and 0 bases from J, with 11 bases between. The CDR3 contains 15 residues. Germline CDR1 reads LGHDT; CDR2 reads YNNKEL (reference sequence). CDR3 nucleotide sequence: TGTGCCAGCAGCCATGGGGCCGTTTTGAACACTGAAGCTTTCTTT. It codes for CASSHGAVLNTEAFF.

V gene TRBV11-2 combines with J gene TRBJ2-1; 7 positions match TRBD1. Germline V lookup: CDR1 SGHAT, CDR2 FQNNGV. This CDR3 region has 17 residues. V shed 1 base, J shed 8 bases, and the junction held 14 bases outside the gene matches. CDR3 region: CASSLVFGTENPHEQFF. In nucleotides, the CDR3 is TGTGCCAGCAGCTTAGTTTTCGGGACAGAAAACCCCCATGAGCAGTTCTTC.

The J gene is TRBJ1-5, the V gene TRBV19; D call uncertain. The ends were cut back, 3 bases at V and 10 bases at J, with 13 bases in the middle. Germline V gives CDR1 LNHDA, CDR2 SQIVND (reference sequence). The CDR3 extends over 13 amino acids. The CDR3 DNA follows: TGTGCCAGTAGTATTCAAATTGAGCTACCCCAGCATTTT. Translation gives CASSIQIELPQHF.

The J gene is TRBJ2-7, the V gene TRBV2; D possibly corresponds to TRBD1 (6 bases). The CDR3 sequence is 13 residues long. The germline CDR1 and CDR2 sequences are SNHLY and FYNNEI. Trimming pared 6 bases from V and 5 bases from J, leaving 14 bases between. The CDR3 protein is CASSRQEFHEQYF. CDR3 in DNA: TGTGCCAGCAGCAGACAGGAGTTCCACGAGCAGTACTTC. The complete variable domain, with remaining parts taken from reference TRBV2 and TRBJ2-7, reads EPEVTQTPSHQVTQMGQEVILRCVPISNHLYFYWYRQILGQKVEFLVSFYNNEISEKSEIFDDQFSVERPDGSNFTLKIRSTKLEDSAMYFCASSRQEFHEQYFGPGTRLTVT.

The rearrangement links TRBV29-1 to TRBJ2-3; TRBD2 might be the D (5 bases). The V end lost 2 bases, the J end lost 0 bases, and 15 bases lay between the germline ends. CDR1 and CDR2 from the germline V gene are SQVTM and ANQGSEA. This CDR3 has 16 amino acids. The CDR3 DNA reads as TGCAGCGTTGAAAATTCACTCTCGGGGAGCACAGATACGCAGTATTTT. It encodes CSVENSLSGSTDTQYF.

This chain joins TRBV5-1 and TRBJ2-1; D is uncertain. Germline assignment: CDR1 SGHRS and CDR2 YFSETQ. The CDR3 loop spans 13 amino acids. Trimming took off 0 bases at V and 7 bases at J, with 8 bases between the two ends. CDR3 sequence reads: CASSLDPGNEQFF. The CDR3, as DNA: TGCGCCAGCAGCTTGGACCCAGGTAATGAGCAGTTCTTC.

The chain has TRBV4-2 and TRBJ2-1; TRBD2 matches 8 bases. The CDR3 is made up of 16 amino acids. The V gene end was trimmed by 4 bases and the J gene end by 5 bases; junction bases not matched to a gene: 10. Germline lookup yields CDR1 LGHNA and CDR2 YNFKEQ. As DNA, the CDR3 is TGTGCCAGCAGCCCCTCGGGAAGCGGGGGCCACAATGAGCAGTTCTTC. Amino acids: CASSPSGSGGHNEQFF.

The chain links TRBV7-2 to TRBJ1-3, with D possibly matching TRBD1 (6 bases). CDR3 size: 17 residues. Germline assignment: CDR1 SGHTA and CDR2 FQGNSA. Trimming shortened V by 1 base and J by 4 bases, and 17 bases separated the two germline ends. DNA for the CDR3: TGTGCCAGCAGCTTAGTCATCTCATCGGGGACAGGAAACACCATATATTTT. Amino acid sequence: CASSLVISSGTGNTIYF.

This CDR3 reads CATRREEKLFF. CDR3 coding DNA: TGTGCCACCCGACGGGAGGAAAAACTGTTTTTT. The chain carries TRBV19 and TRBJ1-4, with D unclear. CDR3 size: 11 residues. Germline CDR1 reads LNHDA; CDR2 reads SQIVND (reference sequence). V lost 10 bases to trimming and J lost 8 bases, with 11 bases between them. Together with reference TRBV19 and TRBJ1-4, the CDR3 gives the full variable domain: DGGITQSPKYLFRKEGQNVTLSCEQNLNHDAMYWYRQDPGQGLRLIYYSQIVNDFQKGDIAEGYSVSREKKESFPLTVTSAQKNPTAFYLCATRREEKLFFGSGTQLSVL.

V and J are TRBV5-8 and TRBJ1-6; D call uncertain. Germline values: CDR1 SGHTS, CDR2 YDEGEE. Trimming removed 2 bases from V and 4 bases from J, with 13 bases in between. This CDR3 contains 16 residues. The DNA for the CDR3 is TGTGCCAGCAGCTTATGGGCAGCTTCTTATAATTCACCCCTCCACTTT. Protein sequence: CASSLWAASYNSPLHF. Based on the CDR3 plus reference TRBV5-8 and TRBJ1-6, the full variable domain is EAGVTQSPTHLIKTRGQQATLRCSPISGHTSVYWYQQALGLGLQFLLWYDEGEERNRGNFPPRFSGRQFPNYSSELNVNALELEDSALYLCASSLWAASYNSPLHFGNGTRLTVT.

This chain links TRBV11-2 with TRBJ2-5, with 9 bases fitting TRBD2. The CDR3 sequence is 17 residues long. Germline V gives CDR1 SGHAT, CDR2 FQNNGV. V shed 0 bases and J 7 bases; nucleotides not matched to a gene: 12. The CDR3 sequence is CASSLEWRGGRRGTQYF. DNA for the CDR3: TGTGCCAGCAGCTTAGAGTGGCGGGGGGGCCGGAGAGGGACCCAGTACTTC.

This rearrangement joins TRBV10-3 to TRBJ2-5; 8 nucleotides align to TRBD2. CDR3 length: 14 residues. The germline CDR1 and CDR2 sequences are ENHRY and SYGVKD. V shed 8 bases and J 2 bases; nucleotides not matched to a gene: 7. For the CDR3, the DNA is TGTGCCATCGGGCCAGCGGGGGCACAAGAGACCCAGTACTTC. Its translation: CAIGPAGAQETQYF.

The V and J genes are TRBV9 and TRBJ2-3; D is uncertain. Trimming pared 6 bases from V and 2 bases from J, leaving 7 bases between. Germline CDR1 and CDR2: SGDLS and YYNGEE. The CDR3 covers 12 residues. The CDR3 reads CASTPDTDTQYF. CDR3 DNA: TGTGCCAGCACTCCAGACACAGATACGCAGTATTTT.

The chain uses TRBV12-5 and TRBJ1-2, with TRBD1 as a possible D gene (5 bases). The germline V and J ends were trimmed by 5 bases and 6 bases, with 19 bases remaining between them. In germline, CDR1 is LGHNT, CDR2 FRNRAP. This CDR3 contains 15 residues. The CDR3 here is CASGRPDSGQDGYTF. The CDR3 DNA is TGTGCTAGTGGTCGCCCCGATTCAGGGCAGGATGGCTACACCTTC.

This rearrangement joins TRBV3-1 (or the pseudogene TRBV3-2) to TRBJ1-2, with D uncertain. Germline CDR1 and CDR2: LGHDT and YNNKEL (reference sequence). The V end lost 1 base, the J end lost 4 bases, and 13 bases lay between the germline ends. The length of the CDR3 is 15 residues. DNA for the CDR3: TGTGCCAGCAGCCAAGGGTACATCTTCGTCTATGGCTACACCTTC. This codes for CASSQGYIFVYGYTF.

The chain employs TRBV5-4 and TRBJ2-2, with TRBD2 identical over 14 bases. The V segment lost 2 bases and the J segment 4 bases; nucleotides outside the gene matches: 7. Germline V gives CDR1 SGHNT, CDR2 YYREEE (reference sequence). The CDR3 runs 18 residues. CDR3 residues: CASSFLTSGGASTGELFF. The CDR3 nucleotides read TGTGCCAGCAGCTTCTTGACTAGCGGGGGGGCCAGCACCGGGGAGCTGTTTTTT.